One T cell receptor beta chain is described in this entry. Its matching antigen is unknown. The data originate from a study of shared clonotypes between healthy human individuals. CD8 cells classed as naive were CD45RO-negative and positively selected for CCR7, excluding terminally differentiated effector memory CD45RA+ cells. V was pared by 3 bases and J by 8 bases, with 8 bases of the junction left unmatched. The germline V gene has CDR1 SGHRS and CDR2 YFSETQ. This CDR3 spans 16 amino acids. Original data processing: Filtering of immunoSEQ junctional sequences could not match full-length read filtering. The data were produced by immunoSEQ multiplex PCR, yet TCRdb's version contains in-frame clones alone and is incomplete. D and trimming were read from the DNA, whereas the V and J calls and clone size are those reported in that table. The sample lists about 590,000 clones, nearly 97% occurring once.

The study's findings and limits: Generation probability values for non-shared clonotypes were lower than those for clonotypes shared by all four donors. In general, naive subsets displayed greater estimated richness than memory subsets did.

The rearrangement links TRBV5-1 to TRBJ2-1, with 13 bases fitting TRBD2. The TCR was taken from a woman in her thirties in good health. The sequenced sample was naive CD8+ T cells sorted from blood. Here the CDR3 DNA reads TGCGCCAGCAGCTGGGGACTAGCGGGAATCTCGGATGAGCAGTTCTTC. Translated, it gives CASSWGLAGISDEQFF.